Listed below are T cell receptor beta chains from one sample, sequenced in a study of beta chain features in type 1 diabetes. TCRdb keeps only in-frame clones here, not all; method: immunoSEQ multiplex PCR. The sample carries just under 150,000 clones, 10% recorded once. The sequencing input was naive CD4+ T cells from blood. The receptor source for this set is a man younger than 30 in good health. CDR3s include the opening cysteine and the closing phenylalanine or tryptophan. The D gene is left open where the match is weak. Where a row states a size, it is once, few, many or the class of an expanded clone; other rows omit it.

abundance	d_gene	v_gene	j_gene	CDR3aa	CDR3nt
-	TRBD1	TRBV6-6	TRBJ2-2	CASSYSTGMNTGELFF	TGTGCCAGCAGTTACTCGACAGGGATGAACACCGGGGAGCTGTTTTTT
-	TRBD1	TRBV5-1	TRBJ2-3	CASSLQTGTGSTDTQYF	TGCGCCAGCAGCTTGCAAACCGGGACAGGGAGCACAGATACGCAGTATTTT
few	TRBD1	TRBV7-2	TRBJ2-3	CASRLGGDREYF	TGTGCCAGCAGGTTGGGGGGGGACAGGGAGTATTTT
few	-	TRBV30	TRBJ1-6	CAWSVGVSYNSPLHF	TGTGCCTGGAGTGTAGGGGTCTCCTATAATTCACCCCTCCACTTT
-	-	TRBV7-9	TRBJ2-2	CASSLGEDARELFF	TGTGCCAGCAGCTTAGGGGAGGACGCCAGGGAGCTGTTTTTT
few	-	TRBV18	TRBJ2-7	CASSPPLGASPGEQYF	TGTGCCAGCTCACCACCGTTGGGGGCCTCCCCTGGAGAGCAGTACTTC
-	TRBD1	TRBV7-2	TRBJ2-2	CASSLAYKGATNTGELFF	TGTGCCAGCAGCCTCGCGTACAAGGGGGCAACGAACACCGGGGAGCTGTTTTTT
-	TRBD1	TRBV6-1	TRBJ2-5	CASSGTGEWETQYF	TGTGCCAGCAGTGGGACAGGGGAATGGGAGACCCAGTACTTC
few	-	TRBV6-5	TRBJ2-6	CASSYSRSSGANVLTF	TGTGCCAGCAGTTACTCTCGGAGCTCTGGGGCCAACGTCCTGACTTTC
few	TRBD1	TRBV7-2	TRBJ2-2	CASSPVQGYGGELFF	TGTGCCAGCAGCCCCGTACAGGGGTATGGCGGGGAGCTGTTTTTT
-	TRBD1	TRBV18	TRBJ2-7	CASSPYGTGVQGEYF	TGTGCCAGCTCACCATACGGGACAGGGGTCCAGGGGGAGTACTTC
-	-	TRBV28	TRBJ2-1	CASSFSEWRENEQFF	TGTGCCAGCAGTTTTAGCGAGTGGCGGGAAAATGAGCAGTTCTTC
-	-	TRBV11-2	TRBJ2-3	CASSLRLGGPSDTQYF	TGTGCCAGCAGCTTGCGGTTGGGGGGGCCTTCGGATACGCAGTATTTT
few	TRBD2	TRBV28	TRBJ2-5	CASSLSLAGGQETQYF	TGTGCCAGCAGTTTATCCCTAGCGGGGGGCCAAGAGACCCAGTACTTC
few	-	TRBV6-5	TRBJ1-2	CASSYSGTTNEGYTF	TGTGCCAGCAGTTACTCAGGGACAACAAATGAGGGCTACACCTTC
few	-	TRBV7-2	TRBJ2-7	CASSFSGGAYEQYF	TGTGCCAGCAGCTTTAGCGGCGGCGCCTACGAGCAGTACTTC
few	-	TRBV7-9	TRBJ1-3	CASLRVDTSSGNTIYF	TGTGCCAGCTTGAGAGTGGACACCAGCTCTGGAAACACCATATATTTT
-	-	TRBV11-2	TRBJ2-7	CASSLGQGPPYEQYF	TGTGCCAGCAGCTTAGGTCAGGGGCCCCCCTACGAGCAGTACTTC
-	TRBD1	TRBV6-1	TRBJ1-5	CASSLDRVQPQHF	TGTGCCAGCAGTCTGGACAGGGTCCAGCCCCAGCATTTT
-	-	TRBV27	TRBJ1-3	CASSPRATLQGTAGNTIYF	TGTGCCAGCAGTCCCCGTGCCACACTACAGGGTACGGCTGGAAACACCATATATTTT
few	TRBD1	TRBV5-8	TRBJ1-1	CASSFQGDTEAFF	TGTGCCAGCAGCTTCCAGGGGGACACTGAAGCTTTCTTT
-	-	TRBV5-1	TRBJ1-2	CASSLPGVENYGYTF	TGCGCCAGCAGCTTACCGGGAGTGGAAAACTATGGCTACACCTTC
few	TRBD1	TRBV7-2	TRBJ1-6	CASTSRQGPNSPLHF	TGTGCCAGCACCTCCCGACAGGGACCTAATTCACCCCTCCACTTT
-	TRBD1	TRBV7-9	TRBJ1-1	CAKQGAVRNTEAFF	TGTGCCAAACAGGGGGCTGTTAGGAACACTGAAGCTTTCTTT
few	-	TRBV6-5	TRBJ2-7	CASSSRDTSISYEQYF	TGTGCCAGCAGTTCCCGGGACACTAGTATCTCCTACGAGCAGTACTTC
few	-	TRBV5-6	TRBJ2-1	CASSLLRQDPFF	TGTGCCAGCAGCTTATTAAGACAGGACCCGTTCTTC
few	-	TRBV30	TRBJ2-3	CAWSVGLASPDTQYF	TGTGCCTGGAGTGTCGGCCTAGCGTCCCCAGATACGCAGTATTTT
few	TRBD2	TRBV5-1	TRBJ2-2	CASSLSGASGTGELFF	TGCGCCAGCAGCTTAAGCGGGGCCTCGGGGACCGGGGAGCTGTTTTTT
few	-	TRBV11-2	TRBJ1-2	CASSWQGNGYTF	TGTGCCAGCAGCTGGCAGGGGAATGGCTACACCTTC
many	-	TRBV14	TRBJ2-5	CASRITGSSVETQYF	TGTGCCAGCAGGATCACAGGGAGTTCAGTCGAGACCCAGTACTTC
-	-	TRBV25-1	TRBJ1-2	CASSELGQGYGYTF	TGTGCCAGCAGTGAATTAGGGCAGGGCTATGGCTACACCTTC
-	-	TRBV5-1	TRBJ1-3	CASGERDSGNTIYF	TGCGCCAGCGGCGAGCGCGACTCTGGAAACACCATATATTTT
many	TRBD1	TRBV7-9	TRBJ1-2	CASSPGQNYGYTF	TGTGCCAGCAGCCCGGGACAGAACTATGGCTACACCTTC
few	TRBD1	TRBV18	TRBJ2-1	CASSPGQGTYNEQFF	TGTGCCAGCTCACCGGGACAGGGCACCTACAATGAGCAGTTCTTC
-	-	TRBV9	TRBJ2-2	CASSVVASTGELFF	TGTGCCAGCAGCGTAGTGGCCAGCACCGGGGAGCTGTTTTTT
-	-	TRBV5-1	TRBJ2-3	CASSSSYTDTQYF	TGCGCCAGCAGCTCCTCTTACACAGATACGCAGTATTTT
few	TRBD2	TRBV11-2	TRBJ2-1	CASSNGLGHEQFF	TGTGCCAGCAGCAACGGACTAGGTCATGAGCAGTTCTTC
few	TRBD1	TRBV7-2	TRBJ2-3	CASSRGQSGLTDTQYF	TGTGCCAGCAGCCGGGGACAGTCGGGGTTGACAGATACGCAGTATTTT
-	-	TRBV7-2	TRBJ1-3	CASSPYVSGNTIYF	TGTGCCAGCAGCCCGTATGTCTCTGGAAACACCATATATTTT
-	TRBD1	TRBV7-2	TRBJ2-1	CASRPGTGWGNEQFF	TGTGCCAGCAGGCCGGGGACAGGGTGGGGCAATGAGCAGTTCTTC
-	-	TRBV27	TRBJ1-5	CASSAGLLQPQHF	TGTGCCAGCAGTGCGGGACTTCTGCAGCCCCAGCATTTT
few	TRBD2	TRBV27	TRBJ2-5	CASSSGLAETQYF	TGTGCCAGCAGTAGCGGACTAGCGGAGACCCAGTACTTC
-	-	TRBV25-1	TRBJ2-5	CASSELTEQETQYF	TGTGCCAGCAGTGAATTAACTGAACAAGAGACCCAGTACTTC
few	TRBD1	TRBV6-1	TRBJ1-2	CASRTGTGGGYTF	TGTGCCAGCAGAACCGGGACAGGGGGAGGCTACACCTTC
many	-	TRBV29-1	TRBJ2-3	CSATDPRTDTQYF	TGCAGCGCTACTGACCCGCGGACAGATACGCAGTATTTT
many	-	TRBV29-1	TRBJ2-1	CSVENVQGGNNEQFF	TGCAGCGTTGAAAATGTGCAGGGTGGAAACAATGAGCAGTTCTTC
-	TRBD2	TRBV27	TRBJ2-5	CASSNLTSGGAGETQYF	TGTGCCAGCAGTAATTTGACTAGCGGGGGGGCTGGGGAGACCCAGTACTTC
-	TRBD1	TRBV7-2	TRBJ2-1	CASSSPGQGNNEQFF	TGTGCCAGCAGCTCCCCGGGACAGGGAAACAATGAGCAGTTCTTC
-	-	TRBV6-5	TRBJ2-2	CASSYTTANTGELFF	TGTGCCAGCAGTTACACGACAGCGAACACCGGGGAGCTGTTTTTT
few	TRBD1	TRBV7-7	TRBJ2-5	CASSQTGTGGETQYF	TGTGCCAGCAGCCAAACCGGGACAGGGGGGGAGACCCAGTACTTC
-	TRBD2	TRBV5-1	TRBJ2-1	CASSQTGTSGENEQFF	TGCGCCAGCAGCCAAACCGGGACTAGCGGGGAGAATGAGCAGTTCTTC
few	TRBD2	TRBV15	TRBJ2-5	CATSRDGRNQETQYF	TGTGCCACCAGCAGAGACGGGAGGAATCAAGAGACCCAGTACTTC
once	TRBD2	TRBV5-1	TRBJ2-3	CASSLGAGGLGDTQYF	TGCGCCAGCAGCTTAGGGGCGGGGGGGCTTGGAGATACGCAGTATTTT